This T cell receptor (beta chain) stems from a study of human T cells and chemical hapten exposure. The sample holds a few counts of this clonotype. Its antigen is unidentified. Study results and caveats: TCRs at high frequency, those above 1 in 1000, did not change with DPC sensitization.

CDR1 SGHDN and CDR2 FVKESK come from the germline V gene. V shed 9 bases and J shed 9 bases, with 9 bases lying between them. CDR3 length: 10 amino acids. TCRdb reprocessed the RACE reads via MiXCR and lists one record per CDR3 protein. Of nearly 350,000 distinct CDR3 sequences listed, approximately 6.9% were seen once; the top ten hold around 8.4%. Time point reported: patch test 1, 2 weeks after DPC sensitization. Treatment here: therapeutic diphenylcyclopropenone sensitization with weekly scalp DPC. The clonotype was recovered from a woman aged 18-29 years with alopecia areata. Some clones in this sample may be carry-over from other donors' samples. Sample: whole blood, taken in connection with sensitization to the hapten diphenylcyclopropenone (DPC). This rearrangement joins TRBV14 to TRBJ2-4; D is uncertain. CDR3 sequence reads: CASSKAIQYF. The CDR3 DNA sequence: TGTGCCAGTTCTAAGGCCATTCAGTACTTC.